A single sample gave rise to the 21 T cell receptor beta chains below, sequenced in a study of tumor-infiltrating lymphocytes in glioblastoma multiforme. TCR beta libraries were built from RNA through three nested multiplex PCR rounds using modified ARM-PCR. One entry per CDR3 protein, called by TCRdb with MiXCR from the multiplex PCR reads. Altogether just under 20,000 distinct CDR3 sequences are present, 55% to 70% being singletons, with the ten largest covering approximately 20%. The sequenced sample consisted of peripheral blood. These receptors all come from a male donor with glioblastoma.

As concerns this clonotype: This may be a read error: a much more frequent sequence differs by one nucleotide. As the CDR3 is not closed by the conserved phenylalanine or tryptophan, this likely results from a read error. The rearrangement uses TRBV7-9 and TRBJ2-7; D is perhaps TRBD1 (6 bases). CDR3 length equals 17 residues. Germline V gene sequence: CDR1 SEHNR, CDR2 FQNEAQ (reference sequence). Trimming took 5 bases from V and 3 from J, leaving 23 bases between them. The CDR3 loop reads CASSAPRDTVPYYEQYY. The DNA for the CDR3 is TGTGCCAGCAGCGCACCCAGGGACACCGTCCCCTACTACGAGCAGTACTAC.

This clonotype was found once. CDR3 DNA sequence: TGTGCCAGCAGCCCAGCTCCCGTATCCTACGAGCAGTACTTC. Its protein is CASSPAPVSYEQYF. This sequence joins TRBV11-2 and TRBJ2-7; no reliable D call. Trimming removed 5 bases from V and 1 base from J, with 12 bases in between. From germline, CDR1 is SGHAT and CDR2 FQNNGV. This CDR3 has 14 amino acids.

V gene TRBV11-2 combines with J gene TRBJ2-3, with 8 bases lining up with TRBD2. This CDR3 is built from 15 residues. Per the germline V gene, CDR1 is SGHAT and CDR2 is FQNNGV. The V gene end was trimmed by 7 bases and the J gene end by 4 bases; junction bases not matched to a gene: 10. This CDR3 reads CASNPGAGGSDTQYF. The CDR3 coding sequence is TGTGCCAGCAACCCAGGGGCGGGAGGTTCAGATACGCAGTATTTT.

Comment on this clonotype: A much larger clonotype is one base distant, so this may be a read error. The CDR3 DNA reads as TGTGCCAGCACCCGGACTAGCTCAAATACGAACGCCGGGGAGCTGTTTTTT. Amino acid sequence: CASTRTSSNTNAGELFF. The rearrangement links TRBV7-9 to TRBJ2-2; 8 bases are a match to TRBD2. The V gene's germline CDR1 is SEHNR and CDR2 FQNEAQ (reference sequence). This CDR3 comprises 17 residues.

This clonotype was counted ten times or more. The chain has TRBV5-4 and TRBJ1-2; 11 bases align to TRBD1. The CDR3 runs 16 residues. J lost 6 bases, V lost 4 bases, and 11 bases had no gene match. Per the germline V gene, CDR1 is SGHNT and CDR2 is YYREEE (reference sequence). The CDR3 nucleotides read TGTGCCAGCAGCCCTAGGACAGGGGGCGCCGAAGATGGCTACACCTTC. Translating gives CASSPRTGGAEDGYTF. The full variable domain, its missing parts supplied by reference TRBV5-4 and TRBJ1-2, is ETGVTQSPTHLIKTRGQQVTLRCSSQSGHNTVSWYQQALGQGPQFIFQYYREEENGRGNFPPRFSGLQFPNYSSELNVNALELDDSALYLCASSPRTGGAEDGYTFGSGTRLTVV.

The chain uses TRBV12-3 or TRBV12-4 and TRBJ2-7; either TRBD1 or TRBD2 may fit D (6 bases each). This CDR3 contains 13 residues. Trimming left V 7 bases short and J 6 bases short, with 16 bases between. This CDR3 is CASTQGGYGEQYF. The CDR3 DNA sequence: TGTGCCAGCACCCAAGGGGGGTACGGCGAGCAGTACTTC.

This clonotype has at least ten counts. The rearrangement joins TRBV30 to TRBJ2-1; D remains ambiguous. In germline, CDR1 is GTSNPN, CDR2 SVGIG (reference sequence). CDR3 length equals 11 residues. The V end was cut by 5 bases, the J end by 11 bases, with 13 bases between. CDR3 residues: CAWGWDAQQFF. In DNA form, the CDR3 reads TGTGCCTGGGGTTGGGATGCACAGCAGTTCTTC.

Details on this clonotype: This is likely a read error, given that the CDR3 carries no conserved phenylalanine or tryptophan at its end. This chain joins TRBV29-1 and TRBJ1-5, with D tentatively TRBD1 (5 bases). The CDR3 runs to 11 residues. Germline V gene data show CDR1 as SQVTM and CDR2 as ANQGSEA. The ends were cut back, 3 bases at V and 5 bases at J, with 5 bases in the middle. The CDR3 loop reads CSVEGDQPQHS. CDR3 DNA sequence: TGCAGCGTTGAGGGGGATCAGCCCCAGCATTCT.

About this clonotype itself: One junction end disagrees with the germline gene, perhaps due to a read error. The chain uses TRBV6-5 and TRBJ2-7, with D perhaps TRBD1 (5 bases). The CDR3 sequence is 15 residues long. Germline V lookup: CDR1 MNHEY, CDR2 SVGAGI. CDR3 nucleotides: TGTGCCAGCAGGTTTAGTTTTCTTGGGGCCTATGAGCAGTACTTC. Its protein product is CASRFSFLGAYEQYF.

Comments on this clonotype: It may be a read error: a sequence one base away is much more abundant. The chain carries TRBV7-9 and TRBJ2-6, with 7 bases lining up with TRBD1. The CDR3 has 16 residues. Germline loops: CDR1 SEHNR, CDR2 FQNEAQ (reference sequence). The CDR3 nucleotides read TGTACCAGCAGCCCCTCAGGGGGACGTGGGGCCAACGTCCTGACTTTC. This encodes CTSSPSGGRGANVLTF.

As to this clonotype: A much larger clone sits a single nucleotide away, making a read error possible. The V gene is TRBV5-1, the J gene TRBJ2-7; maybe TRBD1 (5 bases). Germline assignment: CDR1 SGHRS and CDR2 YFSETQ. The CDR3 is 16 residues long. The CDR3 sequence: CSSSLLGAGNSYEQYF. CDR3 bases: TGCTCCAGCAGCTTGCTGGGCGCAGGGAACTCCTACGAGCAGTACTTC.

As concerns this clonotype: A junction boundary mismatches the germline segment, possibly from a read error. The chain combines TRBV29-1 with TRBJ2-3; a weak D match, TRBD2 (6 bases). This CDR3 has 15 amino acids. Germline V gives CDR1 SQVTM, CDR2 ANQGSEA. The CDR3 sequence: CSVEDLGSTTDTQYF. CDR3 in DNA: TGCAGCGTCGAAGATCTCGGGAGTACAACAGATACGCAGTATTTT.

On this clonotype itself: One junction end does not reproduce the germline sequence, and a read error may be involved. The genes are TRBV11-2 and TRBJ2-7; tentative D call: TRBD2 (6 bases). Germline CDR1 is SGHAT and CDR2 is FQNNGV. CDR3 length: 16 amino acids. CDR3 bases: TGCGCCAGCAGTTTAGTGAGTGGCGGGGCGGACTACGAGCAGTACTTC. This codes for CASSLVSGGADYEQYF.

About this clonotype: The junction departs from the called germline gene at one end, perhaps through a read error. The chain links TRBV2 to TRBJ2-1; 8 nucleotides match TRBD2. The J call may be incorrect, as the DNA end agrees better with TRBJ2-5. The germline gives CDR1 SNHLY, CDR2 FYNNEI. The CDR3 is 14 residues long. CDR3 sequence reads: CASSATSGQDTQYF. The CDR3 bases are TGTGCCAGCAGTGCAACTAGCGGCCAAGATACCCAGTACTTC.

For this clonotype: Relative to the germline gene, one junction end is altered; a read error may explain this. This rearrangement joins TRBV11-1 to TRBJ1-6; D is perhaps TRBD1 (5 bases). The germline CDR1 and CDR2 sequences are SGHAT and FQDESV (reference sequence). The CDR3 runs to 13 residues. CDR3 protein: CASSRGRNSALHF. DNA for the CDR3: TGTGCTAGCAGCCGGGGACGGAATTCAGCCCTCCACTTT.

The chain is built from TRBV20-1 and TRBJ2-1; TRBD2 matches at 11 bases. The CDR3 is 14 residues long. V gave up 5 bases and J gave up 2 bases; unmatched junction bases: 2. The germline V gene encodes CDR1 DFQATT and CDR2 SNEGSKA (reference sequence). CDR3 in amino acids: CSAATSGTYNEQFF. The CDR3 bases are TGCAGTGCTGCGACTAGCGGGACCTACAATGAGCAGTTCTTC.

This clonotype was seen only a few times. The chain has TRBV11-3 and TRBJ1-1, with TRBD1 identical over 8 bases. The CDR3 consists of 14 residues. After removal of 5 bases from V and 4 bases from J, the junction contained 6 bases not matched to a gene. Germline loops: CDR1 SGHNT, CDR2 YENEEA. CDR3 coding DNA: TGTGCCAGCAGCCTGATTGGACAGGGCACTGAAGCTTTCTTT. Protein: CASSLIGQGTEAFF.

Comments on this clonotype: This sequence may be a read error, since a much larger clone differs from it by one base. The chain employs TRBV5-1 and TRBJ1-1; 9 nucleotides align to TRBD1. This CDR3 spans 14 amino acids. The V gene end was trimmed by 2 bases and the J gene end by 10 bases; junction bases not matched to a gene: 9. The germline CDR1 and CDR2 sequences are SGHRS and YFSETQ. CDR3 loop: CASSFSGTGTTAFF. The CDR3, as DNA: TGCGCCAGCAGCTTTTCGGGGACAGGGACTACAGCTTTCTTT.

On this clonotype itself: An end of the junction differs from the germline gene, which may be a read error. The V and J genes are TRBV11-3 and TRBJ2-3; D not resolved. Germline V gives CDR1 SGHNT, CDR2 YENEEA. The CDR3 extends over 13 amino acids. The CDR3 is CASGLNAADTQYF. DNA of the CDR3: TGTGCCAGCGGCTTAAATGCGGCAGATACGCAGTATTTT.

This clonotype was seen only once. Possible read error: a much larger clone is one base away. This chain joins TRBV28 and TRBJ2-1; no clear D. V was cut by 7 bases and J by 1 base, with 11 bases left in between. This CDR3 is built from 14 residues. Germline V gene data show CDR1 as MDHEN and CDR2 as SYDVKM. CDR3 nucleotide sequence: TGTGCCAGCAATCAGCAACTTTCCTACAATGAGCAGTTCTTC. Translated: CASNQQLSYNEQFF. Supplemented by reference TRBV28 and TRBJ2-1, the full variable domain reads DVKVTQSSRYLVKRTGEKVFLECVQDMDHENMFWYRQDPGLGLRLIYFSYDVKMKEKGDIPEGYSVSREKKERFSLILESASTNQTSMYLCASNQQLSYNEQFFGPGTRLTVL.

The V call is TRBV5-6, the J call TRBJ2-6; D remains ambiguous. This CDR3 is built from 15 residues. V lost 0 bases and J lost 3, with 7 bases in between. In germline, CDR1 is SGHDT, CDR2 YYEEEE. CDR3 bases: TGTGCCAGCAGCTTGGTGGACCATGGGGCCAACGTCCTGACTTTC. This sequence encodes CASSLVDHGANVLTF. Using reference TRBV5-6 and TRBJ2-6 for the parts outside the CDR3, the full variable domain is DAGVTQSPTHLIKTRGQQVTLRCSPKSGHDTVSWYQQALGQGPQFIFQYYEEEERQRGNFPDRFSGHQFPNYSSELNVNALLLGDSALYLCASSLVDHGANVLTFGAGSRLTVL.